The next 30 T cell receptor beta chains were all read from a single sample in a study of blood T cells in healthy people across ages. Combining a sample-barcoded 5' primer with a J-beta primer mix, a second PCR ran for roughly 7 to 12 cycles. TCRdb re-analysed the 5' RACE reads in MiXCR, keeping a single row per CDR3 protein. The sample has fewer than 950,000 distinct CDR3 sequences, around half seen once; the top ten hold around 40%. Material: blood. These receptors all stem from a man older than 75 in good health.

This sequence joins TRBV12-3 or TRBV12-4 and TRBJ1-1; D may be TRBD1 (5 bases). Trimming took off 6 bases at V and 2 bases at J, with 10 bases between the two ends. The CDR3 covers 13 residues. The CDR3 sequence: CASRQQVNTEAFF. Here the CDR3 DNA reads TGTGCCAGCAGGCAACAGGTTAACACTGAAGCTTTCTTT.

There are a few counts of this clonotype. The chain recombines TRBV27 with TRBJ2-7; D perhaps matches TRBD1 (6 bases). CDR1 and CDR2 (germline): MNHEY, SMNVEV (reference sequence). The V end lost 5 bases, the J end lost 2 bases, and 10 bases lay between the germline ends. The CDR3 loop spans 13 amino acids. The CDR3 DNA is TGTGCCAGCAGTACCAGACAGGCCTACGAGCAGTACTTC. Translating gives CASSTRQAYEQYF.

The chain employs TRBV5-5 and TRBJ1-1; no definite D call. CDR1 is SGHKS, CDR2 YYEKEE, per germline (reference sequence). V was shortened by 4 bases and J by 2 bases, with 21 bases between the two germline ends. The CDR3 is 17 amino acids. The CDR3 reads CASSTDWTKFSNTEAFF. CDR3 sequence (DNA): TGTGCCAGCAGCACGGACTGGACTAAGTTTTCAAACACTGAAGCTTTCTTT.

As to this clonotype: The junction and the germline gene differ at one end; a read error may be behind it. In DNA form, the CDR3 reads TGTGCCAGCAGTGACTCGCGACTAGCCGGAGATACGCAGTATTTT. Translating it yields CASSDSRLAGDTQYF. The chain links TRBV6-2 or TRBV6-3 to TRBJ2-3; TRBD2 matches 7 bases. The CDR3 length is 15 residues. Germline CDR1 and CDR2: MNHEY and SVGEGT.

The rearrangement uses TRBV7-8 and TRBJ2-5, with 8 bases aligning to TRBD2. CDR1 is SGHVS and CDR2 is FQNEAQ in the germline V gene. The CDR3 covers 16 residues. V was clipped by 1 base and J by 2 bases; unmatched bases: 6. DNA for the CDR3: TGTGCCAGCAGCTTAGTGTCTAGCGGGCGTCAAGAGACCCAGTACTTC. It specifies CASSLVSSGRQETQYF.

This sequence joins TRBV6-1 and TRBJ2-6, with D uncertain. The CDR3 extends over 16 amino acids. The germline V gene has CDR1 MNHNS and CDR2 SASEGT. V was trimmed by 0 bases and J by 0 bases, leaving 6 bases between them. CDR3 DNA: TGTGCCAGCAGTGAAGCAGGGCGCTCTGGGGCCAACGTCCTGACTTTC. It specifies CASSEAGRSGANVLTF.

A single count supports this clonotype. The chain is built from TRBV19 and TRBJ1-5; 7 nucleotides align to TRBD1. Trimming removed 7 bases from V and 12 bases from J; junction bases left unmatched: 18. The CDR3 loop spans 15 amino acids. From germline, CDR1 is LNHDA and CDR2 SQIVND (reference sequence). This CDR3 reads CASTTGTVLDKVQHF. The CDR3 nucleotides read TGTGCCAGTACAACCGGGACAGTTTTGGATAAGGTCCAGCATTTT.

This clonotype has just a few counts. V is TRBV20-1 and J is TRBJ2-5; D gene uncertain. The J call may be wrong; the DNA end is better matched by TRBJ2-7. This CDR3 spans 12 amino acids. In germline, CDR1 is DFQATT, CDR2 SNEGSKA (reference sequence). The CDR3 DNA is TGCAGTCTAAGCTGGGATAGCCACGAGCAGTACTTC. This gives the protein CSLSWDSHEQYF.

The chain recombines TRBV10-3 with TRBJ2-3, with a weak D call TRBD1 (6 bases). Trimming took off 5 bases at V and 1 base at J, with 10 bases between the two ends. CDR1 ENHRY and CDR2 SYGVKD come from the germline V gene. This CDR3 comprises 14 residues. Here the CDR3 DNA reads TGTGCCATCAGTAGCCGACAGGGCACAGATACGCAGTATTTT. Amino acid sequence: CAISSRQGTDTQYF.

This clonotype was picked up one time. The chain employs TRBV6-6 and TRBJ2-7; D not resolved. Trimming left V 0 bases short and J 3 bases short, with 12 bases between. Germline lookup yields CDR1 MNHNY and CDR2 SVGAGI (reference sequence). The CDR3 spans 15 residues. The CDR3 sequence is CASSYSDSRNYEQYF. The CDR3 DNA sequence: TGTGCCAGCAGTTACTCGGATTCTAGAAACTACGAGCAGTACTTC.

V is TRBV2 and J is TRBJ2-7; possibly TRBD1 for D (6 bases). Germline-derived CDR1 and CDR2 are SNHLY and FYNNEI. The CDR3 covers 14 residues. Trimming took 6 bases from V and 1 from J, leaving 13 bases between them. The CDR3 is CASSGRQVSYEQYF. DNA for the CDR3: TGTGCCAGCAGCGGCAGACAGGTATCCTACGAGCAGTACTTC.

In this sample, this clonotype turned up once. Compared with germline, one end of the junction differs, possibly owing to a read error. The chain links TRBV29-1 to TRBJ2-1, with D perhaps matching TRBD1 (6 bases). In germline, CDR1 is SQVTM, CDR2 ANQGSEA. This CDR3 has 13 amino acids. CDR3 protein: CSVVGGDYNEQFF. The CDR3 DNA reads TGCAGCGTTGTAGGGGGAGATTACAATGAGCAATTCTTC.

The rearrangement uses TRBV20-1 and TRBJ2-1; unclear D gene. Trimming left V 3 bases short and J 2 bases short, with 20 bases between. Germline V gene sequence: CDR1 DFQATT, CDR2 SNEGSKA (reference sequence). This CDR3 is built from 17 residues. CDR3 residues: CSASPTLPSKAYNEQFF. CDR3 DNA: TGCAGTGCTAGTCCCACCCTGCCCTCTAAGGCCTACAATGAGCAGTTCTTC.

This chain joins TRBV20-1 and TRBJ2-3; 11 positions match TRBD2. This CDR3 is 14 amino acids long. V lost 5 bases to trimming and J lost 3 bases; unmatched junction nucleotides: 4. CDR1 and CDR2 (germline): DFQATT, SNEGSKA (reference sequence). CDR3 bases: TGCAGTGCTCAGACTAGCGGGAAAACAGATACGCAGTATTTT. Amino acids: CSAQTSGKTDTQYF.

The chain couples TRBV7-9 to TRBJ2-5, with 9 bases identical to TRBD2. This CDR3 is built from 13 residues. Trimming took 4 bases from V and 11 from J; bases not matched to a gene: 8. Germline V lookup: CDR1 SEHNR, CDR2 FQNEAQ (reference sequence). CDR3 sequence (DNA): TGTGCCAGCAGCTCAGCGGGGGGCGGAGAGCAGTACTTC. Amino acids: CASSSAGGGEQYF. The full variable domain, with the rest looked up from reference TRBV7-9 and TRBJ2-5, is DTGVSQNPRHKITKRGQNVTFRCDPISEHNRLYWYRQTLGQGPEFLTYFQNEAQLEKSRLLSDRFSAERPKGSFSTLEIQRTEQGDSAMYLCASSSAGGGEQYFGPGTRLLVL.

This sequence joins TRBV6-6 and TRBJ2-4; TRBD1 agrees at 7 bases. The end of the DNA fits TRBJ2-5 better, so the J call may be wrong. CDR1 is MNHNY, CDR2 SVGAGI, per germline (reference sequence). This CDR3 contains 14 residues. The DNA of the CDR3 is TGTGCCAGCGACAGGGCTCCTCAACAAGAGACCCAGTACTTC. Amino acids: CASDRAPQQETQYF.

The chain employs TRBV5-5 and TRBJ2-7, with TRBD2 matching 7 bases. Trimming at V came to 0 bases and at J to 6 bases, leaving 6 bases not matched to a gene. The CDR3 is 14 amino acids. Germline lookup yields CDR1 SGHKS and CDR2 YYEKEE (reference sequence). CDR3 nucleotides: TGTGCCAGCAGCTTGGGGACTAGATTGTTCGAGCAGTACTTC. Encoded protein: CASSLGTRLFEQYF.

This clonotype was seen a few times. The chain carries TRBV7-9 and TRBJ2-1; TRBD2 matches at 14 bases. Germline V CDR1 and CDR2: SEHNR, FQNEAQ (reference sequence). After removal of 5 bases from V and 8 bases from J, the junction contained 11 bases not matched to a gene. The CDR3 runs to 17 residues. CDR3: CASSPVGWTSGRHEQFF. In nucleotides, the CDR3 is TGTGCCAGCAGCCCCGTTGGTTGGACTAGCGGGAGGCATGAGCAGTTCTTC. The entire variable domain, with the rest obtained from reference TRBV7-9 and TRBJ2-1, is as follows: DTGVSQNPRHKITKRGQNVTFRCDPISEHNRLYWYRQTLGQGPEFLTYFQNEAQLEKSRLLSDRFSAERPKGSFSTLEIQRTEQGDSAMYLCASSPVGWTSGRHEQFFGPGTRLTVL.

The rearrangement joins TRBV18 to TRBJ2-4; a possible D gene is TRBD1 (6 bases). This CDR3 is 11 amino acids long. The V end lost 5 bases, the J end lost 13 bases, and 12 bases lay between the germline ends. Germline V gene sequence: CDR1 KGHSH, CDR2 LQKENI. The CDR3 sequence: CASSSSGEQYF. CDR3 in DNA: TGTGCCAGCTCATCGTCAGGGGAGCAGTACTTC.

This chain joins TRBV10-3 and TRBJ2-7; 8 nucleotides line up with TRBD1. CDR3 length equals 16 residues. V lost 7 bases and J lost 4; bases outside the gene matches: 15. Germline V gene sequence: CDR1 ENHRY, CDR2 SYGVKD. The CDR3 loop reads CAITPGQASSLYEQYF. DNA for the CDR3: TGTGCCATCACCCCGGGACAGGCTTCTTCGCTGTACGAGCAGTACTTC.

This rearrangement joins TRBV5-1 to TRBJ2-2; no firm D call. This CDR3 has 14 residues. Germline V gene data show CDR1 as SGHRS and CDR2 as YFSETQ. The V and J ends lost 7 bases and 7 bases respectively, with 17 bases between them. The CDR3 DNA reads TGCGCCAGCGGCCAGGTGCCCGTAAACGGGGAGCTGTTTTTT. Encoded protein: CASGQVPVNGELFF.

This clonotype showed up just a few times. V and J are TRBV9 and TRBJ2-4, with TRBD2 matching over 8 bases. The last part of the DNA fits TRBJ2-7 better; the J call may be wrong. This CDR3 has 16 residues. Germline-derived CDR1 and CDR2 are SGDLS and YYNGEE. The CDR3 DNA reads as TGTGCCAGCAGCGTAGGCCGGGAGGGCCGATTATACGAGCAGTACTTC. Translated: CASSVGREGRLYEQYF.

The chain uses TRBV7-8 and TRBJ1-6, with D possibly matching TRBD1 (6 bases). In germline, CDR1 is SGHVS, CDR2 FQNEAQ. Trimming cost V 8 bases and J 9 bases, with 14 bases left between them. This CDR3 comprises 13 residues. In DNA form, the CDR3 reads TGTGCCAGCGCCGGCGGGGGCAGTTCACCCCTCCACTTT. Encoded protein: CASAGGGSSPLHF.

This clonotype was seen a few times. The chain joins TRBV9 to TRBJ2-5; TRBD2 aligns across 14 bases. This CDR3 is 15 amino acids long. Trimming at V came to 6 bases and at J to 5 bases, leaving 6 bases not matched to a gene. CDR1 is SGDLS, CDR2 YYNGEE, per germline. The CDR3 spells CASTPGLAGVETQYF. CDR3 bases: TGTGCCAGCACCCCGGGACTAGCGGGAGTTGAGACCCAGTACTTC.

Here the CDR3 DNA reads TGTGCCAGCAGTTACTCAGGAGGACAGGGAGTATTTAACTATGGCTACACCTTC. It is translated as CASSYSGGQGVFNYGYTF. The V gene is TRBV6-5, the J gene TRBJ1-2; 8 bases align to TRBD1. The length of the CDR3 is 18 residues. V was pared by 0 bases and J by 1 base, with 10 bases of the junction left unmatched. Looked up from germline, CDR1 is MNHEY and CDR2 is SVGAGI.

The CDR3 loop reads CSARDLRASSYEQYF. CDR3 DNA: TGCAGTGCTAGAGATCTACGGGCCTCCTCCTACGAGCAGTACTTC. The chain has TRBV20-1 and TRBJ2-7; D unresolved. The CDR3 runs to 15 residues. Germline values: CDR1 DFQATT, CDR2 SNEGSKA (reference sequence). Between the trimmed V and J ends, which lost 0 bases and 0 bases, there was a span of 12 bases.

The chain links TRBV2 to TRBJ2-4; D gene uncertain. TRBJ2-7 matches the DNA end more closely, so the J call is doubtful. The CDR3 loop spans 11 amino acids. Germline V gene lookup returns CDR1 SNHLY and CDR2 FYNNEI. The CDR3 DNA sequence: TGTGCCAGCCTGACTTGGAACGAGCAGTACTTC. It encodes CASLTWNEQYF.

This chain's CDR3 is CASSQEGGGGRAVDEQFF. In DNA, the CDR3 is TGTGCCAGCAGCCAAGAGGGGGGCGGCGGGAGGGCGGTGGATGAGCAGTTCTTC. This sequence joins TRBV3-1 and TRBJ2-1; 9 bases map to TRBD2. The CDR3 runs to 18 residues. Germline V gives CDR1 LGHDT, CDR2 YNNKEL (reference sequence). Trimming removed 0 bases from V and 8 bases from J; junction bases left unmatched: 14.

The chain has TRBV29-1 and TRBJ2-5; a possible D gene is TRBD2 (5 bases). Looked up from germline, CDR1 is SQVTM and CDR2 is ANQGSEA. This CDR3 contains 13 residues. Trimming left V 4 bases short and J 4 bases short, with 13 bases between. This CDR3 is CSVAPSGGETQYF. CDR3 bases: TGCAGCGTTGCGCCCAGCGGTGGAGAGACCCAGTACTTC. The complete variable domain, with remaining parts taken from reference TRBV29-1 and TRBJ2-5, reads SAVISQKPSRDICQRGTSLTIQCQVDSQVTMMFWYRQQPGQSLTLIATANQGSEATYESGFVIDKFPISRPNLTFSTLTVSNMSPEDSSIYLCSVAPSGGETQYFGPGTRLLVL.

This clonotype was picked up a small number of times. This chain uses TRBV20-1 with TRBJ2-4; D possibly matches TRBD1 or TRBD2 (5 bases each). Trimming cost V 0 bases and J 6 bases, with 12 bases left between them. Germline V lookup: CDR1 DFQATT, CDR2 SNEGSKA (reference sequence). The CDR3 runs 14 residues. In DNA, the CDR3 is TGCAGTGCTAGAGATGGGGCAGGGACAAACATTCAGTACTTC. It is translated as CSARDGAGTNIQYF.